This T cell receptor beta chain appears in the sequencing data of a study of naive and memory T cell subsets. The study's findings and limits: Especially in CD8 cells, naive repertoires contained a few larger clonotypes, possibly CD45RA-re-expressing memory cells. Diversity fell and Gini index rose from naive through CM, EM, EMRA.

The beta constant-region primer was an equimolar mix of two oligonucleotides covering TRBC1 and TRBC2. The ligated cDNA underwent four PCR rounds using SP2 and nested alpha and beta constant-region primers. The cDNA 3' end received a ligated single-stranded oligonucleotide carrying the SP2 primer and a 12-nucleotide UMI. TCRdb passed the UMI-ligation and nested PCR reads through MiXCR, listing each CDR3 protein once. Of roughly 83,000 distinct CDR3 sequences listed, roughly 10% were seen once; the top ten hold about 0.14%. This clonotype came up a few times. The antigen is unknown. V shed 0 bases and J shed 7 bases, with 9 bases lying between them. Germline assignment: CDR1 SGHTA and CDR2 FQGTGA. This CDR3 has 13 residues.

Sequenced input: naive CD4+ T cells from blood. The TCR originated in a human donor in good health. J is TRBJ1-1 and V is TRBV7-3, with D possibly matching TRBD1 (5 bases). For the CDR3, the DNA is TGTGCCAGCAGCTTAACGGAAAGGGGTGAAGCTTTCTTT. Its translation: CASSLTERGEAFF.